A selection of T cell receptor beta chains follows, all from one sample in a study of T cells in Graves' hyperthyroidism and ophthalmopathy. MiXCR was run by TCRdb on the multiplex PCR reads, yielding one entry per CDR3 protein. This table holds hundreds of thousands of distinct CDR3 sequences, approximately 36% found once. Input material: blood. These receptors were collected from a woman between 35 and 50 years old with Graves' hyperthyroidism. Each CDR3 is given with its conserved first and last residue. The order of the fields is V gene, clone size, J gene, D gene, CDR3 DNA, CDR3 protein. A D gene is named only where the DNA matches it firmly. Not all rows give a size; the values are once, few, many and, for expanded clones, a class.

TRBV10-3	few	TRBJ1-1	NA	TGTGCCAGCAGTAGGGACGGACGAAACACTGAAGCTTTCTTT	CASSRDGRNTEAFF
TRBV6-5	few	TRBJ1-2	TRBD1	TGTGCCAGCAGTACGCTGGGAGGGGGCTCGGTGGTCTACACCTTC	CASSTLGGGSVVYTF
TRBV29-1	NA	TRBJ2-2	NA	TGCAGCGCAAAAACCGGGGAGCTGTTTTTT	CSAKTGELFF
TRBV7-8	many	TRBJ1-3	TRBD1	TGTGCCAGCAGCCCCGACAGGGCTAGGTGGAACACCATATATTTT	CASSPDRARWNTIYF
TRBV19	many	TRBJ2-5	NA	TGTGCCAGTAGTAACCCCGACGGGGAGACCCAGTACTTC	CASSNPDGETQYF
TRBV2	NA	TRBJ2-7	TRBD1	TGTGCCAGCACTGAGGGGGCGGGTGTAATAGGCGAGCAGTACTTC	CASTEGAGVIGEQYF
TRBV19	many	TRBJ2-2	NA	TGTGCCAGCTCGAGCGGATTAGCGGTGAACACCGGGGAGCTGTTTTTT	CASSSGLAVNTGELFF
TRBV5-6	NA	TRBJ2-5	NA	TGTGCCAGCAGCGGGGTTGGTGGGGACACCCAGTACTTC	CASSGVGGDTQYF
TRBV19	NA	TRBJ2-2	TRBD2	TGTGCCAGTAGTAATCGGGGGGGCAACACGAACACCGGGGAGCTGTTTTTT	CASSNRGGNTNTGELFF
TRBV11-2	NA	TRBJ1-4	TRBD1	TGTGCCAGCAGCCAACGAGGGACAGGGACGGAACTGTTTTTT	CASSQRGTGTELFF
TRBV7-2	NA	TRBJ2-1	TRBD1	TGTGCCAGCAGCCCCGGGGGGACAGGGAGGCGTGAGCAGTTCTTC	CASSPGGTGRREQFF
TRBV6-1	few	TRBJ1-4	NA	TGTGCCACCCAACTGGGGGGCGCAACTAATGAAAAACTGTTTTTT	CATQLGGATNEKLFF
TRBV10-3	many	TRBJ2-7	NA	TGTGCCATCAGTGCCCGAGGAGGGCCCTACGAGCAGTACTTC	CAISARGGPYEQYF
TRBV10-3	NA	TRBJ2-7	NA	TGTGCTACCGGGGAATCCAACTACGAGCAGTACTTC	CATGESNYEQYF
TRBV25-1	many	TRBJ1-2	NA	TGTGCCAGCAGTGAATGGATCGGTACTAACTATGGCTACACCTTC	CASSEWIGTNYGYTF
TRBV10-1	many	TRBJ2-5	NA	TGCGCCAGCAGTAAGGACAGAGACCAAGAGACCCAGTACTTC	CASSKDRDQETQYF
TRBV29-1	many	TRBJ1-1	TRBD1	TGCAGCGTTGCTGGAGGGGGCCACACTGAAGCTTTCTTT	CSVAGGGHTEAFF
TRBV7-9	NA	TRBJ2-7	NA	TGCGCCAGCAGCCAAGGTGTGGGGACCTACGAGCAGTACTTC	CASSQGVGTYEQYF
TRBV7-2	many	TRBJ2-7	TRBD1	TGTGCCAGCAACCCAGTGACAGGGCTGGGCGAGCAGTACTTC	CASNPVTGLGEQYF
TRBV28	NA	TRBJ2-5	NA	TGTGCCAGCAGTTGGAATGGGGTCGGGCAGTACTTC	CASSWNGVGQYF
TRBV25-1	few	TRBJ1-1	TRBD1	TGTGCCACCTCCGACAGGGGCTCTGAAGCTTTCTTT	CATSDRGSEAFF
TRBV29-1	NA	TRBJ1-1	TRBD1	TGCAGCGTTCTACAGGGGGCAGGGGAAGAGGCTTTCTTT	CSVLQGAGEEAFF
TRBV5-5	few	TRBJ1-1	NA	TGTGCCAGCAGCTTTTTCGAGGGTGCAGCTTTCTTT	CASSFFEGAAFF
TRBV6-1	NA	TRBJ2-7	TRBD2	TGTGCCAGCAGCGCCGGACACGGACTAGCGGGGGTGCAGTACTTC	CASSAGHGLAGVQYF
TRBV7-8	NA	TRBJ2-5	TRBD2	TGTGCCAGCAGCTCCCGACTAGCGGGGGGGCAAGAGACCCAGTACTTC	CASSSRLAGGQETQYF